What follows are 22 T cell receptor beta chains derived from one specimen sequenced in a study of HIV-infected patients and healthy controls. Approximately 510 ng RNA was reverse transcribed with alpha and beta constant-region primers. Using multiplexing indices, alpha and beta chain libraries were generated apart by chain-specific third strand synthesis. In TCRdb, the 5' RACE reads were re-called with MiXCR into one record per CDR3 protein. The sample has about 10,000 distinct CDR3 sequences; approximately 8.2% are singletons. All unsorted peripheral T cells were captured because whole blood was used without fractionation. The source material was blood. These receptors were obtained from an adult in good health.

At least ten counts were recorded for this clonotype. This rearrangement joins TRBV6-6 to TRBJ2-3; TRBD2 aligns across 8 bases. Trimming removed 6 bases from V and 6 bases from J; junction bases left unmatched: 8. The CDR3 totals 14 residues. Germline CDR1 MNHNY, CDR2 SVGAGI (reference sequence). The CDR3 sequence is CASSPPGGGDTQYF. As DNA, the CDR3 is TGTGCCAGCAGCCCTCCGGGGGGGGGGGATACGCAGTATTTT.

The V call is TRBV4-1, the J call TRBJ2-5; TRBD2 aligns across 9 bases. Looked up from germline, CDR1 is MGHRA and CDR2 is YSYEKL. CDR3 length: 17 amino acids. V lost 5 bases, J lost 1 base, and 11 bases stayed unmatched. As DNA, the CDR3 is TGCGCCAGCAGCACCCGAGAGGGAGCGGGGGGCCAAGAGACCCAGTACTTC. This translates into CASSTREGAGGQETQYF.

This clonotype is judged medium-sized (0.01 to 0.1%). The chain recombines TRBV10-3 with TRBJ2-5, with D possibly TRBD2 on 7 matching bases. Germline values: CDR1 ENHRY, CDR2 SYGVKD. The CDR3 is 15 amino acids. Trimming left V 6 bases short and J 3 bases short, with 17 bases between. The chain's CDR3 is CAIRSGGGPKETQYF. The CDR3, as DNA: TGTGCCATCAGGTCTGGCGGGGGCCCGAAAGAGACCCAGTACTTC.

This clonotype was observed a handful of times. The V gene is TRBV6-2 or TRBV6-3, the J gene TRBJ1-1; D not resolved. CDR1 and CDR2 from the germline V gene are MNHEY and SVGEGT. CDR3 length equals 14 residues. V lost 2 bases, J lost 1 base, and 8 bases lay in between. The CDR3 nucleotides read TGTGCCAGCAGTTACCATACCCCGAACACTGAAGCTTTCTTT. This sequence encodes CASSYHTPNTEAFF.

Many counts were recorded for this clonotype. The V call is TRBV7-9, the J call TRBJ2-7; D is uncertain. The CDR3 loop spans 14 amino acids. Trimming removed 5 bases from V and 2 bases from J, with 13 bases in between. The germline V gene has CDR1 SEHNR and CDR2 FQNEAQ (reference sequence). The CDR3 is CASSQSYEAYEQYF. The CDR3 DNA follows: TGTGCCAGCAGCCAATCCTACGAGGCCTACGAGCAGTACTTC.

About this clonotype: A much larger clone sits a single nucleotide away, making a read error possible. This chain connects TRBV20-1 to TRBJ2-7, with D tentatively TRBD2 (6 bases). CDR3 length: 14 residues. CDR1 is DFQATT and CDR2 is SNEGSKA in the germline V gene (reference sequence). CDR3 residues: CSARDVAGSYGQYF. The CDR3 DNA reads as TGCAGTGCTAGAGATGTCGCGGGGTCCTACGGGCAGTACTTC.

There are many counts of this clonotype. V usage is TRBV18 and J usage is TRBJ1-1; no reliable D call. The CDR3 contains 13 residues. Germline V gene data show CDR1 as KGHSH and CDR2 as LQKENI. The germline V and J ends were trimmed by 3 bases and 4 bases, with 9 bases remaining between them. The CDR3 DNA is TGTGCCAGCTCACCTACCAGAGGCACTGAAGCTTTCTTT. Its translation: CASSPTRGTEAFF.

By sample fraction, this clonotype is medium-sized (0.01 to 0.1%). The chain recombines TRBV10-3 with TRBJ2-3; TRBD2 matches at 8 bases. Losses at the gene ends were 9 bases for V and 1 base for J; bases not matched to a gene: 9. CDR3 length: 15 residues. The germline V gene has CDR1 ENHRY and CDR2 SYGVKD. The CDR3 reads CAITKAGGGTDTQYF. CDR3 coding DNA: TGTGCCATTACAAAGGCGGGGGGCGGCACAGATACGCAGTATTTT.

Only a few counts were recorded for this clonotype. The CDR3 here is CASSQNSLNTEAFF. CDR3 sequence (DNA): TGTGCCAGCAGCCAGAACAGCTTGAACACTGAAGCTTTCTTT. The rearrangement uses TRBV3-1 and TRBJ1-1; D call uncertain. The ends were cut back, 3 bases at V and 0 bases at J, with 8 bases in the middle. Germline V gene lookup returns CDR1 LGHDT and CDR2 YNNKEL (reference sequence). The CDR3 totals 14 residues.

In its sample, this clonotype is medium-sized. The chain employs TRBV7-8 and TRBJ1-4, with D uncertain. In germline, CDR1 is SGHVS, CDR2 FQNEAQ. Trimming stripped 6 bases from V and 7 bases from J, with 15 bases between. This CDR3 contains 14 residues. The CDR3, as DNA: TGTGCCAGCAGACCCCCCTGGGCTGGTGAAAAACTGTTTTTT. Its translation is CASRPPWAGEKLFF.

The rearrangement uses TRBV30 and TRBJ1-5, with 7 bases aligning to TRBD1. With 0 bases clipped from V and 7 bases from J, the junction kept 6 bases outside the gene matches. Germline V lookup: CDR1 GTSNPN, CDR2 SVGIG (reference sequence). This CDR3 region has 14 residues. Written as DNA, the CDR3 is TGTGCCTGGAGTGTAGGGGGCACAGGACAGCCCCAGCATTTT. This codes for CAWSVGGTGQPQHF.

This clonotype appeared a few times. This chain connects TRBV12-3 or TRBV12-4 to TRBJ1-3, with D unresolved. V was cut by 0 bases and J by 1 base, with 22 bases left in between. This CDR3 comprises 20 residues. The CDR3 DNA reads TGTGCCAGCAGTTTAGCCTCCGGGGTAGGGCCCCAAACTTCTGGAAACACCATATATTTT. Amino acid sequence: CASSLASGVGPQTSGNTIYF.

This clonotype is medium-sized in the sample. The CDR3 sequence: CASSEWRQGKNNEQFF. For the CDR3, the DNA is TGTGCCAGCAGTGAATGGCGGCAGGGCAAAAACAATGAGCAGTTCTTC. The chain has TRBV25-1 and TRBJ2-1; perhaps TRBD1 as D (5 bases). The CDR3 is made up of 16 amino acids. Germline loops: CDR1 MGHDK, CDR2 SYGVNS. Trimming cost V 1 base and J 5 bases, with 15 bases left between them.

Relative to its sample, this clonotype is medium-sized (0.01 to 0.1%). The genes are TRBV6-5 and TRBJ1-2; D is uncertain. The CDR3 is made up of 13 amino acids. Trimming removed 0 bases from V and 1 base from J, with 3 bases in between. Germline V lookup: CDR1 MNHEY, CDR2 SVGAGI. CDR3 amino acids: CASSYSSNYGYTF. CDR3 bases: TGTGCCAGCAGTTACTCCAGTAACTATGGCTACACCTTC.

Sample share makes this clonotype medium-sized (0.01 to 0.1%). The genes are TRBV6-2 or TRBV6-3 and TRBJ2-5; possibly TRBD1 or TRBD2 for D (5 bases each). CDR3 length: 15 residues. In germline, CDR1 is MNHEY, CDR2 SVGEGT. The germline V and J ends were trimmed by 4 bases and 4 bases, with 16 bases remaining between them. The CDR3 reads CASSSPGPEAETQYF. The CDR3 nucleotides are TGTGCCAGCAGTTCTCCGGGACCAGAGGCAGAGACCCAGTACTTC.

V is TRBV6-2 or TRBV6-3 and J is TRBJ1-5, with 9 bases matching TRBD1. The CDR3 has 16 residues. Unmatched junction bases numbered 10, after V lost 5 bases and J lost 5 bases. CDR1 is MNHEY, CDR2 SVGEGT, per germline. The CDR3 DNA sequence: TGTGCCAGCAGTCGCATCCCGACAGGGGGTCATCAGCCCCAGCATTTT. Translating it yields CASSRIPTGGHQPQHF.

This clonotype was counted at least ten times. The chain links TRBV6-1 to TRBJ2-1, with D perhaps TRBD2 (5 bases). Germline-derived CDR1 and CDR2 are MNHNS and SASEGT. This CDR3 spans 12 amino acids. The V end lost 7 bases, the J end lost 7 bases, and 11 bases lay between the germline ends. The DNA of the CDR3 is TGTGCCAGCACGGCGGGTTTGAATGAGCAGTTCTTC. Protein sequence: CASTAGLNEQFF.

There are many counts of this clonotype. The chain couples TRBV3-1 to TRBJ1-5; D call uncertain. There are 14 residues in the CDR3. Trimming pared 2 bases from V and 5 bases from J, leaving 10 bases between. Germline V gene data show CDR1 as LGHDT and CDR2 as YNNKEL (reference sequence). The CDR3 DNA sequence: TGTGCCAGCAGCCAACAGAAATCTTATCAGCCCCAGCATTTT. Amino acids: CASSQQKSYQPQHF.

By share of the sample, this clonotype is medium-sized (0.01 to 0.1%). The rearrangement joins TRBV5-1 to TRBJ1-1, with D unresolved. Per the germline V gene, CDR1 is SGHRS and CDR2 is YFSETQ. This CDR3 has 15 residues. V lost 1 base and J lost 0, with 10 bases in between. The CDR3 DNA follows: TGCGCCAGCAGCTTGCAAGTGGCGCTGAACACTGAAGCTTTCTTT. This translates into CASSLQVALNTEAFF.

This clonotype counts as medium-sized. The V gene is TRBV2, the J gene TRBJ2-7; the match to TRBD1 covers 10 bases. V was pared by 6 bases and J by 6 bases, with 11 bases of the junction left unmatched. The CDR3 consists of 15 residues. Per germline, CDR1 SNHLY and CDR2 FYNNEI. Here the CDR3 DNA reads TGTGCCAGCAGGCTACCGGGACAGGGGCCACGCGAGCAGTACTTC. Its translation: CASRLPGQGPREQYF.

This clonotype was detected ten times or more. The CDR3 reads CASSQDRSPTDTQYF. In DNA, the CDR3 is TGTGCCAGCAGCCAAGATCGCAGTCCCACAGATACGCAGTATTTT. The chain employs TRBV3-1 and TRBJ2-3, with D unresolved. CDR1 and CDR2 (germline): LGHDT, YNNKEL (reference sequence). The CDR3 is 15 residues long. Trimming took 0 bases from V and 2 from J, leaving 9 bases between them.

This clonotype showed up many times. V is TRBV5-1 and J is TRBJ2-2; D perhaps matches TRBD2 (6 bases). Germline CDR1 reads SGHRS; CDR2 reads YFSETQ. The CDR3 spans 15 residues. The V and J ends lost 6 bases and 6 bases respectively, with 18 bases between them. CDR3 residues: CASTPGGLGAGELFF. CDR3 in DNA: TGCGCCAGCACCCCCGGGGGTCTGGGGGCCGGGGAGCTGTTTTTT.